This T cell receptor beta chain was sequenced in a study of lymphopenia after photon versus proton radiotherapy. General study findings and limits: After lymphocyte nadir, photon-treated repertoires showed oligoclonal expansion, especially CD8+ Temra. Relative stability marked proton patients; photon patients lost diversity and naive cells. Better survival with proton therapy was suggested as possible, not demonstrated. A bigger post-nadir fall in TCR diversity correlated inversely with survival time in deceased patients.

In germline, CDR1 is SQVTM, CDR2 ANQGSEA. V lost 2 bases and J lost 1, with 8 bases in between. CDR3 size: 13 residues. Generated by immunoSEQ multiplex PCR, the TCRdb table keeps only in-frame clones and is missing some. The sample has approximately 150,000 clones, approximately 90% seen once. Turning to this clone: Its matching antigen is unknown.

J is TRBJ2-5 and V is TRBV29-1; D not resolved. The sequences come from peripheral blood, collected from a patient treated with photon-based radiotherapy. This receptor was taken from a man between 45 and 60 years old with gastric cancer. The CDR3 protein is CSVEPSAQETQYF. CDR3 DNA sequence: TGCAGCGTTGAACCGTCAGCCCAAGAGACCCAGTACTTC. Full variable domain (missing parts from reference TRBV29-1 and TRBJ2-5): SAVISQKPSRDICQRGTSLTIQCQVDSQVTMMFWYRQQPGQSLTLIATANQGSEATYESGFVIDKFPISRPNLTFSTLTVSNMSPEDSSIYLCSVEPSAQETQYFGPGTRLLVL.